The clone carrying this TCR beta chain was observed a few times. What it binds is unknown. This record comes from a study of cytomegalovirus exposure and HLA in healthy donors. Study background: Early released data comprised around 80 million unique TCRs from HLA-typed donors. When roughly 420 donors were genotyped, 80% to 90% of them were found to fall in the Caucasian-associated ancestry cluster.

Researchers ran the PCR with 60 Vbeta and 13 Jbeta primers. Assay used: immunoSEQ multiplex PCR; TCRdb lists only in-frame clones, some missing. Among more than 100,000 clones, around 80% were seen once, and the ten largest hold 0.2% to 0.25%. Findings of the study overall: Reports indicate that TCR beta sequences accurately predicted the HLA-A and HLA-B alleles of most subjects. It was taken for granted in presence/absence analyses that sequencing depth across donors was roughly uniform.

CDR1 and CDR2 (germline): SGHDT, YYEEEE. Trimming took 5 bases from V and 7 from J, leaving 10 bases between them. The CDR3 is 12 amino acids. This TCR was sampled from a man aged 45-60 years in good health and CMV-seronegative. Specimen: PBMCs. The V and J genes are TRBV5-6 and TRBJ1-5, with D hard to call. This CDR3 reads CASSTVRQPQHF. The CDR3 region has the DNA TGTGCCAGCAGTACTGTGAGACAGCCCCAGCATTTT.